Below, 29 T cell receptor beta chains from the same sample are listed, as sequenced in a study of cytomegalovirus exposure and HLA in healthy donors. The PCR ran on 60 Vbeta and 13 Jbeta primers. Method: immunoSEQ multiplex PCR; TCRdb's copy keeps in-frame clones and lacks some. Of over 85,000 clones in the sample, roughly 60% were seen once. What was sequenced was PBMCs. These receptors were taken from a human donor in good health.

This rearrangement joins TRBV5-4 to TRBJ2-1, with 9 bases lining up with TRBD2. The CDR3 extends over 15 amino acids. The germline gives CDR1 SGHNT, CDR2 YYREEE (reference sequence). Trimming at V came to 4 bases and at J to 5 bases, leaving 7 bases not matched to a gene. The CDR3 nucleotides are TGTGCCAGCAGCCCTAGGACTAGCGTGCACAATGAGCAGTTCTTC. Translating gives CASSPRTSVHNEQFF.

Points on this clone: Other DNA sequences in this specimen translate into the identical CDR3. This chain uses TRBV6-6 with TRBJ2-1; TRBD1 matches at 7 bases. The V gene end was trimmed by 5 bases and the J gene end by 3 bases; junction bases not matched to a gene: 1. This CDR3 is built from 13 residues. Per germline, CDR1 MNHNY and CDR2 SVGAGI (reference sequence). The CDR3 protein is CASSRDSYNEQFF. CDR3 nucleotide sequence: TGTGCCAGCAGTCGGGACAGCTACAATGAGCAGTTCTTC.

This clone was seen a few times. The V gene is TRBV28, the J gene TRBJ1-2; no firm D call. The CDR3 covers 14 residues. Germline-derived CDR1 and CDR2 are MDHEN and SYDVKM. V was clipped by 1 base and J by 4 bases, with 10 bases between them. CDR3 nucleotide sequence: TGTGCCAGCAGTTTATCGGCAGGCATCTATGGCTACACCTTC. It is translated as CASSLSAGIYGYTF.

The chain combines TRBV29-1 with TRBJ1-2; possible D gene TRBD1, 5 bases. The germline CDR1 and CDR2 sequences are SQVTM and ANQGSEA. Trimming took 0 bases from V and 4 from J, leaving 15 bases between them. This CDR3 is built from 15 residues. This chain's CDR3 is CSVEDPRGGTYGYTF. The CDR3 DNA reads TGCAGCGTTGAAGATCCCCGGGGAGGGACCTATGGCTACACCTTC.

The gene calls are TRBV6-1 and TRBJ2-7, with D possibly TRBD2 on 5 matching bases. The V gene's germline CDR1 is MNHNS and CDR2 SASEGT. The CDR3 has 15 residues. Trimming stripped 2 bases from V and 4 bases from J, with 15 bases between. The CDR3 DNA sequence: TGTGCCAGCAGTGAATTGGACTTACGGCGGTACGAGCAGTACTTC. Translating gives CASSELDLRRYEQYF.

This clone was counted between two and nine times. This chain uses TRBV28 with TRBJ2-7; TRBD1 matches at 8 bases. The germline V gene has CDR1 MDHEN and CDR2 SYDVKM. There are 14 residues in the CDR3. Trimming cost V 5 bases and J 3 bases; bases outside gene matches: 6. The CDR3 nucleotides read TGTGCCAGCAGTCCCTTGGACAGGGTCTACGAGCAGTACTTC. Protein product: CASSPLDRVYEQYF.

This clone was counted between two and nine times. The chain has TRBV5-4 and TRBJ1-1; D remains unclear. Trimming took 3 bases from V and 7 from J, leaving 13 bases between them. This CDR3 has 13 residues. Germline V gene sequence: CDR1 SGHNT, CDR2 YYREEE (reference sequence). CDR3 nucleotide sequence: TGTGCCAGCAGCTCCGGAGGGCGGATTGAAGCTTTCTTT. It is translated as CASSSGGRIEAFF.

This chain uses TRBV7-6 with TRBJ2-3, with D perhaps TRBD2 (5 bases). Germline V gene lookup returns CDR1 SGHVS and CDR2 FNYEAQ. The CDR3 contains 17 residues. V was clipped by 0 bases and J by 2 bases, with 15 bases between them. The CDR3 sequence: CASSLALGFDYTDTQYF. The CDR3 DNA is TGTGCCAGCAGCTTAGCGCTCGGATTCGACTACACAGATACGCAGTATTTT.

This clone occurred a few times. CDR3 in DNA: TGTGCCAGCAGCCATGGCGTGGAGGAGGGCGGGAGGGCTAGCGATACGCAGTATTTT. It encodes CASSHGVEEGGRASDTQYF. This chain links TRBV5-4 with TRBJ2-3; TRBD2 matches 9 bases. Germline CDR1 reads SGHNT; CDR2 reads YYREEE (reference sequence). This CDR3 is built from 19 residues. J gave up 6 bases and V 4 bases, and 21 bases lay outside the gene matches.

This clone has more than one count but fewer than ten. This chain uses TRBV21-1 with TRBJ1-1; the table calls TRBD1, which could not be checked here. TRBV21-1 is described as a pseudogene. The CDR3 length is 16 residues. CDR3 amino acids: CASSERTGERRTEAFF. In DNA, the CDR3 is TGTGCCAGCAGCGAGAGGACAGGCGAAAGACGGACTGAAGCTTTCTTT.

The V and J genes are TRBV5-1 and TRBJ1-4; D might be TRBD1 (5 bases). The V and J ends lost 6 bases and 5 bases respectively, with 23 bases between them. CDR1 SGHRS and CDR2 YFSETQ come from the germline V gene. This CDR3 is 17 amino acids long. The CDR3 DNA is TGCGCCAGCACCTTAAAATTAAGGACAAACAGCAATGAAAAACTGTTTTTT. Translated: CASTLKLRTNSNEKLFF.

V gene TRBV6-1 combines with J gene TRBJ1-2; possibly TRBD1 for D (5 bases). Trimming left V 3 bases short and J 0 bases short, with 5 bases between. Germline values: CDR1 MNHNS, CDR2 SASEGT. This CDR3 region has 13 residues. The CDR3 coding sequence is TGTGCCAGCAGTGAGACAGCTAACTATGGCTACACCTTC. The encoded protein is CASSETANYGYTF.

In the case of this clone: Other DNA sequences in the sample encode the same CDR3. The CDR3 spells CASKTGDQPQHF. CDR3 in DNA: TGTGCCAGCAAAACGGGGGACCAGCCCCAGCATTTT. This chain connects TRBV6-5 to TRBJ1-5; a possible D gene is TRBD1 (5 bases). Germline V gene data show CDR1 as MNHEY and CDR2 as SVGAGI. V lost 7 bases and J lost 7, with 11 bases in between. This CDR3 comprises 12 residues.

The table lists this clone with a few counts. V usage is TRBV4-2 and J usage is TRBJ2-3; 7 nucleotides agree with TRBD2. V lost 1 base, J lost 2 bases, and 3 bases stayed unmatched. The CDR3 has 15 residues. Germline V lookup: CDR1 LGHNA, CDR2 YNFKEQ. This CDR3 reads CASSQGLASTDTQYF. DNA of the CDR3: TGTGCCAGCAGCCAAGGACTAGCTTCCACAGATACGCAGTATTTT.

This chain joins TRBV5-1 and TRBJ2-7; possibly TRBD1 for D (6 bases). The CDR3 runs to 15 residues. The V gene's germline CDR1 is SGHRS and CDR2 YFSETQ. Trimming removed 5 bases from V and 2 bases from J, with 17 bases in between. CDR3 region: CASSPGTRDAYEQYF. In nucleotides, the CDR3 is TGCGCCAGCAGTCCCGGGACACGCGATGCCTACGAGCAGTACTTC.

This rearrangement joins TRBV19 to TRBJ2-3; maybe TRBD2 (7 bases). Germline values: CDR1 LNHDA, CDR2 SQIVND (reference sequence). The CDR3 has 13 residues. Trimming took off 8 bases at V and 6 bases at J, with 15 bases between the two ends. CDR3 bases: TGTGCCAGTTCTCGGGGGGCGGCCGATACGCAGTATTTT. As protein: CASSRGAADTQYF.

This clone was counted a few times. V and J are TRBV19 and TRBJ1-4; no clear D. The V end was cut by 3 bases, the J end by 6 bases, with 11 bases between. The CDR3 extends over 14 amino acids. Germline V CDR1 and CDR2: LNHDA, SQIVND (reference sequence). The CDR3 protein is CASSITPNDEKLFF. In DNA, the CDR3 is TGTGCCAGTAGTATTACACCGAACGATGAAAAACTGTTTTTT.

V is TRBV7-9 and J is TRBJ2-1; no firm D call. Trimming stripped 5 bases from V and 8 bases from J, with 10 bases between. Germline CDR1 and CDR2: SEHNR and FQNEAQ (reference sequence). This CDR3 has 12 residues. The CDR3 sequence: CASSPPGDEQFF. In nucleotides, the CDR3 is TGTGCCAGCAGCCCCCCCGGAGATGAGCAGTTCTTC.

V and J are TRBV2 and TRBJ2-2; D is unresolved. Germline V gives CDR1 SNHLY, CDR2 FYNNEI. V dropped 2 bases and J dropped 4 bases, with 14 bases sitting between them. The CDR3 is 16 amino acids. The CDR3 sequence is CASSEKSVLLTGELFF. Written as DNA, the CDR3 is TGTGCCAGCAGTGAAAAGTCAGTACTACTCACCGGGGAGCTGTTTTTT.

Details on this clone: At the DNA level, this CDR3 is encoded by other sequences in the same sample as well. CDR3 DNA: TGCGCCAGCAGCTCTCAGGGGTACGAGCAGTACTTC. Its translation is CASSSQGYEQYF. The chain employs TRBV5-1 and TRBJ2-7, with TRBD1 as a possible D gene (6 bases). The CDR3 consists of 12 residues. The ends were cut back, 3 bases at V and 4 bases at J, with 8 bases in the middle. Germline values: CDR1 SGHRS, CDR2 YFSETQ.

V gene TRBV15 combines with J gene TRBJ2-2, with D possibly matching TRBD1 (5 bases). This CDR3 is built from 17 residues. Germline CDR1 is LNHNV and CDR2 is YYDKDF (reference sequence). Trimming stripped 3 bases from V and 1 base from J, with 15 bases between. CDR3 sequence reads: CATSSILTQENTGELFF. CDR3 sequence (DNA): TGTGCCACCAGCAGTATTCTTACACAGGAGAACACCGGGGAGCTGTTTTTT.

Comments on this clone: At one boundary the junction diverges from the germline segment, which might be a read error. V and J are TRBV7-7 and TRBJ2-1, with 7 nucleotides matching TRBD2. The CDR3 extends over 16 amino acids. CDR1 and CDR2 from the germline V gene are SSHAT and FNYEAQ (reference sequence). Here the CDR3 reads CASSLVPAGVGDEQFF. Written as DNA, the CDR3 is TGTGCTAGCAGCTTAGTCCCCGCGGGAGTTGGCGATGAGCAGTTCTTC.

The chain uses TRBV15 and TRBJ2-1, with TRBD2 matching over 8 bases. Germline lookup yields CDR1 LNHNV and CDR2 YYDKDF (reference sequence). The CDR3 runs 15 residues. Losses at the gene ends were 3 bases for V and 4 bases for J; bases not matched to a gene: 5. The CDR3 DNA follows: TGTGCCACCAGCAGTAAGCGGGAGTTGTACAATGAGCAGTTCTTC. It yields the protein CATSSKRELYNEQFF.

This chain uses TRBV2 with TRBJ1-1; D possibly corresponds to TRBD1 (6 bases). Trimming took 7 bases from V and 0 from J, leaving 12 bases between them. Looked up from germline, CDR1 is SNHLY and CDR2 is FYNNEI. The CDR3 length is 14 residues. The DNA for the CDR3 is TGTGCCAGCACCCTGGACAGATTGAACACTGAAGCTTTCTTT. It codes for CASTLDRLNTEAFF.

This chain uses TRBV5-1 with TRBJ2-1, with 7 positions matching TRBD1. J was trimmed by 2 bases and V by 0 bases; bases with no gene match: 2. CDR3 length equals 15 residues. CDR1 is SGHRS and CDR2 is YFSETQ in the germline V gene. The CDR3 DNA follows: TGCGCCAGCAGCTTGGGACAGGGAGCCTACAATGAGCAGTTCTTC. Residues: CASSLGQGAYNEQFF.

The V gene is TRBV7-3, the J gene TRBJ2-6, with 7 bases aligning to TRBD2. The CDR3 loop spans 15 amino acids. Trimming took 5 bases from V and 1 from J; bases not matched to a gene: 2. Germline V gene data show CDR1 as SGHTA and CDR2 as FQGTGA. The CDR3 DNA sequence: TGTGCCAGCAGCCCCGGGGGGTCTGGGGCCAACGTCCTGACTTTC. Translated: CASSPGGSGANVLTF.

The chain carries TRBV4-2 and TRBJ2-1, with 9 nucleotides matching TRBD2. V was pared by 2 bases and J by 6 bases, with 2 bases of the junction left unmatched. The CDR3 loop spans 14 amino acids. CDR1 LGHNA and CDR2 YNFKEQ come from the germline V gene. In nucleotides, the CDR3 is TGTGCCAGCAGCCAACCGGGACTAGCCAATGAGCAGTTCTTC. It yields the protein CASSQPGLANEQFF.

The chain links TRBV2 to TRBJ1-2, with D possibly being TRBD1 (6 bases). The CDR3 is 13 residues long. CDR1 SNHLY and CDR2 FYNNEI come from the germline V gene. V dropped 3 bases and J dropped 4 bases, with 9 bases sitting between them. The CDR3 bases are TGTGCCAGCAGTGAGCAGGGGCTCTATGGCTACACCTTC. Residues: CASSEQGLYGYTF. Together with reference TRBV2 and TRBJ1-2, the CDR3 gives the full variable domain: EPEVTQTPSHQVTQMGQEVILRCVPISNHLYFYWYRQILGQKVEFLVSFYNNEISEKSEIFDDQFSVERPDGSNFTLKIRSTKLEDSAMYFCASSEQGLYGYTFGSGTRLTVV.

This rearrangement joins TRBV30 to TRBJ2-1; TRBD2 agrees at 10 bases. Per germline, CDR1 GTSNPN and CDR2 SVGIG (reference sequence). The CDR3 runs to 16 residues. V shed 4 bases, J shed 1 base, and the junction held 7 bases outside the gene matches. CDR3 protein: CAWNPLLAGSYNEQFF. CDR3 bases: TGTGCCTGGAATCCCCTACTAGCGGGATCCTACAATGAGCAGTTCTTC.